This TCR beta chain was obtained from a study of cytomegalovirus exposure and HLA in healthy donors. Notes on the study in general: Three CMV-associated chains proved CMV antigen-specific in vitro.

As to this clone: No antigen is known for it.

Germline CDR1 SGHRS, CDR2 YFSETQ. This CDR3 has 13 amino acids. V dropped 0 bases and J dropped 3 bases, with 7 bases sitting between them. Healthy bone marrow donors formed the donor group. 60 Vbeta and 13 Jbeta primers were used in PCR. TCRdb keeps only in-frame clones here, not all; method: immunoSEQ multiplex PCR. Of about 170,000 clones in the sample, 84% are singletons; the top ten hold around 4.9%. The rearrangement uses TRBV5-1 and TRBJ2-7; no definite D call. The TCR originated in a young man in good health and CMV-seronegative. Sequenced input: PBMCs. The CDR3, as DNA: TGCGCCAGCAGCTTGGGGAGAGACTACGAGCAGTACTTC. It codes for CASSLGRDYEQYF.